This T cell receptor (beta chain) was sequenced in a study of blood T cell repertoires in COVID-19. For the study at large: Whether acute or convalescent, the COVID-19 samples came from the United States, Italy and Spain. T cells, B-cell-depleted T cells, or PBMCs provided the cDNA or gDNA that served as material.

The CDR3 covers 16 residues. Germline V CDR1 and CDR2: MDHEN, SYDVKM. With 2 bases clipped from V and 7 bases from J, the junction kept 6 bases outside the gene matches. Per the authors' pipeline: Counts of nucleated cells, estimated from reference gene primer amplification, were obtained. The protocol was immunoSEQ multiplex PCR, while the TCRdb copy is restricted to in-frame clones and leaves out a portion. That table is the source of V, J and clone size, and D and trimming were worked out from the DNA. Here the sample spans about 140,000 clones, 80% to 90% being singletons. This chain links TRBV28 with TRBJ2-2; 11 bases map to TRBD1. The sequence derives from a man aged 55 to 70 with active or convalescent COVID-19. The sequencing input was peripheral blood. CDR3 in amino acids: CASSLRTGGGLGELFF. CDR3 DNA sequence: TGTGCCAGCAGTTTAAGGACAGGGGGCGGCCTCGGGGAGCTGTTTTTT.